The 20 T cell receptor beta chains below all came from one sample that was sequenced in a study of early T cells in non-severe SARS-CoV-2 infection. MiXCR, applied by TCRdb to the 5' RACE reads, yields one record per CDR3 protein. The sample lists tens of thousands of distinct CDR3 sequences; 9% were seen once. The sequencing input was whole blood. The receptors were sampled from an adult who was a healthcare worker with PCR-confirmed SARS-CoV-2 infection or an uninfected control (not recorded which).

This clonotype occurred many times. This chain connects TRBV5-6 to TRBJ1-1; no clear D. Trimming left V 2 bases short and J 5 bases short, with 4 bases between. From germline, CDR1 is SGHDT and CDR2 YYEEEE. The CDR3 has 11 residues. The CDR3 DNA follows: TGTGCCAGCAGCTTTCAGACTGAAGCTTTCTTT. This encodes CASSFQTEAFF.

This clonotype was recorded many times. The V call is TRBV27, the J call TRBJ2-2; D is possibly TRBD2 (7 bases). The length of the CDR3 is 14 residues. Germline V lookup: CDR1 MNHEY, CDR2 SMNVEV (reference sequence). With 5 bases removed from V and 7 bases from J, the gap between germline ends came to 14 bases. The DNA of the CDR3 is TGTGCCAGCAGTACCGGGGGGCTTGGCGGGGAGCTGTTTTTT. Its translation: CASSTGGLGGELFF.

The sample holds many counts of this clonotype. This sequence joins TRBV5-6 and TRBJ2-5; possible D gene TRBD1, 6 bases. CDR3 size: 14 residues. CDR1 and CDR2 (germline): SGHDT, YYEEEE. V gave up 4 bases and J gave up 3 bases, with 13 bases separating them. The DNA for the CDR3 is TGTGCCAGCAGCCCACCGAACAGGGAAGAGACCCAGTACTTC. Its translation: CASSPPNREETQYF.

There are a few counts of this clonotype. The V gene is TRBV19, the J gene TRBJ2-4; TRBD2 matches at 14 bases. This CDR3 has 17 amino acids. The ends lost 4 bases at V and 5 bases at J; junction bases unmatched: 7. The germline V gene has CDR1 LNHDA and CDR2 SQIVND (reference sequence). CDR3 DNA sequence: TGTGCCAGTAGTAAGGGGACTAGCGGGGGCAGACAAAACATTCAGTACTTC. It yields the protein CASSKGTSGGRQNIQYF.

The genes are TRBV20-1 and TRBJ1-2, with D possibly TRBD1 on 5 matching bases. Between the trimmed V and J ends, which lost 5 bases and 8 bases, there was a span of 15 bases. Looked up from germline, CDR1 is DFQATT and CDR2 is SNEGSKA (reference sequence). The CDR3 length is 12 residues. CDR3 in amino acids: CSAGLKGRGYTF. The CDR3 DNA reads as TGCAGTGCTGGCCTTAAGGGGCGGGGCTACACCTTC.

This clonotype came up many times. The V call is TRBV6-6, the J call TRBJ1-3, with 7 bases aligning to TRBD1. Looked up from germline, CDR1 is MNHNY and CDR2 is SVGAGI (reference sequence). This CDR3 region has 13 residues. Trimming removed 2 bases from V and 9 bases from J; junction bases left unmatched: 4. CDR3 nucleotide sequence: TGTGCCAGCAGTTACAGACAGGGTACCACCATATATTTT. Translation gives CASSYRQGTTIYF.

This clonotype has a count of ten or more. The chain combines TRBV5-1 with TRBJ2-7, with unresolved D. This CDR3 contains 14 residues. The germline V and J ends were trimmed by 5 bases and 4 bases, with 16 bases remaining between them. Germline-derived CDR1 and CDR2 are SGHRS and YFSETQ. The CDR3 DNA sequence: TGCGCCAGCAGTTCCCATGAGGATCTATACGAGCAGTACTTC. The encoded protein is CASSSHEDLYEQYF.

At least ten counts were recorded for this clonotype. This chain joins TRBV11-3 and TRBJ2-7; D unclear. CDR3 length equals 14 residues. Germline V gives CDR1 SGHNT, CDR2 YENEEA. V shed 3 bases and J shed 4 bases, with 13 bases lying between them. The CDR3 nucleotides are TGTGCCAGCAGCTTGTCATCTCCGGGTTACGAGCAGTACTTC. Translating it yields CASSLSSPGYEQYF.

This clonotype was seen ten or more times. This chain connects TRBV12-3 or TRBV12-4 to TRBJ1-1; D remains ambiguous. The CDR3 spans 12 residues. V was cut by 1 base and J by 6 bases, with 6 bases left in between. CDR3 bases: TGTGCCAGCAGTTTAGGAGTACCTGAAGCTTTCTTT. This translates into CASSLGVPEAFF.

CDR3: CASSPEGLGARTEAFF. The CDR3 DNA sequence: TGTGCCAGCAGCCCTGAGGGATTGGGGGCGCGGACTGAAGCTTTCTTT. The chain combines TRBV7-2 with TRBJ1-1; D may be TRBD1 (6 bases). Between the trimmed V and J ends, which lost 5 bases and 5 bases, there was a span of 21 bases. CDR1 is SGHTA, CDR2 FQGNSA, per germline. The CDR3 runs 16 residues.

This clonotype has a count of ten or more. The chain joins TRBV11-1 to TRBJ2-4; TRBD2 matches 12 bases. This CDR3 is 20 amino acids long. The germline gives CDR1 SGHAT, CDR2 FQDESV (reference sequence). Germline trimming cut 5 bases from V and 2 bases from J; bases unmatched to any gene: 16. The DNA of the CDR3 is TGTGCCAGCAGCGGAGCCCCTAGCGGGGGGGCCATAAATTCCAAAAACATTCAGTACTTC. It yields the protein CASSGAPSGGAINSKNIQYF. The full variable domain, in which reference TRBV11-1 and TRBJ2-4 provide the parts outside the CDR3, is EAEVAQSPRYKITEKSQAVAFWCDPISGHATLYWYRQILGQGPELLVQFQDESVVDDSQLPKDRFSAERLKGVDSTLKIQPAELGDSAMYLCASSGAPSGGAINSKNIQYFGAGTRLSVL.

The chain joins TRBV7-3 to TRBJ2-1; no clear D gene. The V end was cut by 2 bases, the J end by 3 bases, with 5 bases between. CDR1 and CDR2 from the germline V gene are SGHTA and FQGTGA. This CDR3 spans 13 amino acids. The CDR3: CASSLSIYNEQFF. In nucleotides, the CDR3 is TGTGCCAGCAGCTTATCTATCTACAATGAGCAGTTCTTC.

There are a few counts of this clonotype. This chain links TRBV7-8 with TRBJ2-7; no clear D gene. The germline gives CDR1 SGHVS, CDR2 FQNEAQ. The CDR3 extends over 15 amino acids. Trimming pared 5 bases from V and 0 bases from J, leaving 14 bases between. CDR3 sequence reads: CASSQPGRSSYEQYF. In DNA form, the CDR3 reads TGTGCCAGCAGCCAACCTGGAAGGAGCTCCTACGAGCAGTACTTC.

As for this clonotype: This may be a read error: a much more frequent sequence differs by one nucleotide. The gene calls are TRBV12-3 or TRBV12-4 and TRBJ1-5, with TRBD1 matching 7 bases. The CDR3 loop spans 15 amino acids. V dropped 5 bases and J dropped 1; count of bases not matched to a gene: 5. As DNA, the CDR3 is TGTGCCAGCAGTACAGCAGGGGGGAGCAATCAGCCCCAGCATTTT. It is translated as CASSTAGGSNQPQHF.

The table lists this clonotype with a few counts. This chain uses TRBV9 with TRBJ1-3; D gene uncertain. The germline V gene encodes CDR1 SGDLS and CDR2 YYNGEE. The CDR3 is 16 amino acids. Trimming removed 2 bases from V and 0 bases from J, with 12 bases in between. The CDR3 here is CASSVGQQSSGNTIYF. Written as DNA, the CDR3 is TGTGCCAGCAGCGTCGGCCAGCAGAGCTCTGGAAACACCATATATTTT.

This clonotype has at least ten counts. CDR3 residues: CASSLSGTTYEQYF. The CDR3 DNA sequence: TGTGCCAGCAGCCTCTCGGGGACTACCTACGAGCAGTACTTC. The genes are TRBV7-9 and TRBJ2-7, with 7 bases aligning to TRBD2. Unmatched junction bases numbered 6, after V lost 5 bases and J lost 2 bases. CDR3 length: 14 amino acids. CDR1 and CDR2 from the germline V gene are SEHNR and FQNEAQ (reference sequence).

The genes are TRBV11-3 and TRBJ2-5; maybe TRBD1 (6 bases). Germline values: CDR1 SGHNT, CDR2 YENEEA. V lost 5 bases and J lost 0, with 13 bases in between. The CDR3 sequence is 15 residues long. The CDR3: CASSPGGRDQETQYF. In DNA, the CDR3 is TGTGCCAGCAGCCCTGGGGGCCGGGACCAAGAGACCCAGTACTTC.

At least ten counts were recorded for this clonotype. The chain uses TRBV7-2 and TRBJ1-2, with 7 positions matching TRBD1. The CDR3 consists of 16 residues. The ends lost 5 bases at V and 2 bases at J; junction bases unmatched: 11. Germline V CDR1 and CDR2: SGHTA, FQGNSA. DNA for the CDR3: TGTGCCAGCAGCGCCAAAACCGGGACAGTCAACTATGGCTACACCTTC. It specifies CASSAKTGTVNYGYTF.

This clonotype was recorded at least ten times. The V call is TRBV6-7, the J call TRBJ1-5, with D uncertain. TRBV6-7 is an ORF, and what it does is uncertain. The CDR3 spans 17 residues. Trimming stripped 0 bases from V and 7 bases from J, with 19 bases between. CDR3 residues: CASSYSRYSGAGQPQHF. The CDR3 DNA is TGTGCCAGCAGTTACTCGAGATACAGCGGAGCCGGGCAGCCCCAGCATTTT.

This clonotype was observed a handful of times. The V and J genes are TRBV7-8 and TRBJ2-3, with a weak D call TRBD2 (6 bases). Trimming took off 3 bases at V and 0 bases at J, with 13 bases between the two ends. The CDR3 contains 16 residues. The germline CDR1 and CDR2 sequences are SGHVS and FQNEAQ. CDR3 nucleotide sequence: TGTGCCAGCAGCTTGGGACTGGAATTTAGCACAGATACGCAGTATTTT. Its protein product is CASSLGLEFSTDTQYF.